What follows are 20 T cell receptor beta chains derived from one specimen sequenced in a study of Graves' ophthalmopathy and Graves' hyperthyroidism. Researchers took RNA transcripts and amplified TCR beta CDR3 regions from them. HTBI primers primed a first-round RT-PCR, and a second-round multiplex PCR followed. Each CDR3 protein is one row after TCRdb ran MiXCR on the multiplex PCR reads. Of approximately 1.2 million distinct CDR3 sequences listed, about two fifths are singletons. Sequences were obtained from peripheral blood or thyroid tissue (not recorded which). These receptors were obtained from an adult man with Graves' hyperthyroidism.

A remark on this clonotype: A much larger clone lies one base from this, so it may be a read error. The rearrangement links TRBV20-1 to TRBJ2-7, with 14 bases aligning to TRBD2. Germline CDR1 DFQATT, CDR2 SNEGSKA (reference sequence). The CDR3 is 14 residues long. V was clipped by 5 bases and J by 1 base; unmatched bases: 1. The CDR3 bases are TGCAGTGCTGGGACTAGCGGGAGTTCCTACGAGCAGTACGTC. This gives the protein CSAGTSGSSYEQYV.

Only a few counts were recorded for this clonotype. J is TRBJ2-5 and V is TRBV15; perhaps TRBD2 as D (6 bases). The length of the CDR3 is 15 residues. V shed 0 bases and J shed 4 bases, with 12 bases lying between them. CDR1 and CDR2 from the germline V gene are LNHNV and YYDKDF (reference sequence). CDR3 nucleotide sequence: TGTGCCACCAGCAGAGATCCCCCCGGGAGAGAGACCCAGTACTTC. It is translated as CATSRDPPGRETQYF.

The V call is TRBV9, the J call TRBJ2-2; D is perhaps TRBD1 or TRBD2 (7 bases each). CDR1 and CDR2 (germline): SGDLS, YYNGEE. V lost 3 bases and J 1 base, leaving 16 bases between the germline ends. CDR3 length equals 17 residues. The CDR3 DNA sequence: TGTGCCAGCAGCGCCCCGCGGGGGACAGAGAACACCGGGGAGCTGTTTTTT. Its protein product is CASSAPRGTENTGELFF. Full variable domain (missing parts from reference TRBV9 and TRBJ2-2): DSGVTQTPKHLITATGQRVTLRCSPRSGDLSVYWYQQSLDQGLQFLIQYYNGEERAKGNILERFSAQQFPDLHSELNLSSLELGDSALYFCASSAPRGTENTGELFFGEGSRLTVL.

The table lists this clonotype with many counts. The rearrangement joins TRBV7-8 to TRBJ1-5; perhaps TRBD1 as D (6 bases). The CDR3 is 16 amino acids. Germline CDR1 is SGHVS and CDR2 is FQNEAQ. Trimming took off 1 base at V and 4 bases at J, with 14 bases between the two ends. In nucleotides, the CDR3 is TGTGCCAGCAGCTTAGGACAGGACCTGAGTAATCAGCCCCAGCATTTT. This encodes CASSLGQDLSNQPQHF.

This rearrangement joins TRBV6-1 to TRBJ2-7; 8 nucleotides match TRBD1. In germline, CDR1 is MNHNS, CDR2 SASEGT. CDR3 length equals 14 residues. Germline trimming cut 2 bases from V and 7 bases from J; bases unmatched to any gene: 7. CDR3 sequence reads: CASSELDRVGEQYF. CDR3 sequence (DNA): TGTGCCAGCAGTGAACTGGACAGGGTGGGGGAGCAGTACTTC.

This chain joins TRBV7-9 and TRBJ1-2, with D possibly matching TRBD1 (6 bases). Trimming pared 4 bases from V and 2 bases from J, leaving 17 bases between. CDR3 length equals 16 residues. CDR1 and CDR2 from the germline V gene are SEHNR and FQNEAQ (reference sequence). CDR3 bases: TGTGCCAGCAGCTCCGCGGCGGGGGGGGCGAACTATGGCTACACCTTC. Translated, it gives CASSSAAGGANYGYTF.

The chain uses TRBV9 and TRBJ1-3, with D tentatively TRBD1 (5 bases). The CDR3 has 13 amino acids. V was shortened by 5 bases and J by 4 bases, with 10 bases between the two germline ends. Germline V gives CDR1 SGDLS, CDR2 YYNGEE. CDR3 sequence (DNA): TGTGCCAGCAGTTTAACAGGAGGAAACACCATATATTTT. This translates into CASSLTGGNTIYF. The whole variable domain, filled in from reference TRBV9 and TRBJ1-3, reads DSGVTQTPKHLITATGQRVTLRCSPRSGDLSVYWYQQSLDQGLQFLIQYYNGEERAKGNILERFSAQQFPDLHSELNLSSLELGDSALYFCASSLTGGNTIYFGEGSWLTVV.

This clonotype was picked up a small number of times. The V call is TRBV7-3, the J call TRBJ1-1; 8 nucleotides agree with TRBD1. V dropped 5 bases and J dropped 4; count of bases not matched to a gene: 12. This CDR3 comprises 16 residues. CDR1 SGHTA and CDR2 FQGTGA come from the germline V gene. CDR3 amino acids: CASSPQGARSRTEAFF. CDR3 nucleotide sequence: TGTGCCAGCAGCCCTCAGGGGGCAAGGTCGCGCACTGAAGCTTTCTTT.

The V and J genes are TRBV20-1 and TRBJ2-5, with a possible D match to TRBD1 (5 bases). Between the trimmed V and J ends, which lost 0 bases and 1 base, there was a span of 18 bases. Per the germline V gene, CDR1 is DFQATT and CDR2 is SNEGSKA (reference sequence). The CDR3 consists of 17 residues. The DNA of the CDR3 is TGCAGTGCTAGAGACAGGGAAACATATACAAGCCAAGAGACCCAGTACTTC. Amino acids: CSARDRETYTSQETQYF.

In this sample, this clonotype turned up many times. This sequence joins TRBV10-3 and TRBJ2-5; D is undetermined. This CDR3 has 11 residues. Germline V gene data show CDR1 as ENHRY and CDR2 as SYGVKD. V lost 2 bases and J lost 6, with 4 bases in between. CDR3 DNA sequence: TGTGCCATCAGTGAGGAAAAGACCCAGTACTTC. Translation gives CAISEEKTQYF.

The J gene is TRBJ1-2, the V gene TRBV6-5; 7 bases fit TRBD1. The CDR3 has 13 residues. From germline, CDR1 is MNHEY and CDR2 SVGAGI. V was pared by 6 bases and J by 7 bases, with 8 bases of the junction left unmatched. The CDR3 DNA reads TGTGCCAGCAGGGGAAGGGGGCGAGTTGGCTACACCTTC. Its translation: CASRGRGRVGYTF.

The rearrangement links TRBV14 to TRBJ1-2, with D unresolved. Germline V gene lookup returns CDR1 SGHDN and CDR2 FVKESK. The CDR3 sequence is 17 residues long. Trimming took 0 bases from V and 2 from J, leaving 16 bases between them. The CDR3 is CASSQEPKGAPNYGYTF. The CDR3 nucleotides read TGTGCCAGCAGCCAAGAACCAAAGGGCGCACCAAACTATGGCTACACCTTC.

The count of this clonotype is one. In DNA, the CDR3 is TGCGCCAGCAGCCAAGGGGGGACAGTTTCGAATCAGCCCCAGCATTTT. This translates into CASSQGGTVSNQPQHF. This chain links TRBV4-1 with TRBJ1-5; 7 positions match TRBD1. The CDR3 extends over 16 amino acids. With V trimmed by 1 base and J by 4 bases, 7 bases remained unmatched. The germline V gene has CDR1 MGHRA and CDR2 YSYEKL.

The gene calls are TRBV9 and TRBJ2-6, with a weak D call TRBD1 (6 bases). The length of the CDR3 is 17 residues. V lost 3 bases to trimming and J lost 0 bases, with 13 bases between them. Looked up from germline, CDR1 is SGDLS and CDR2 is YYNGEE. The CDR3 spells CASSGWQGYSGANVLTF. CDR3 coding DNA: TGTGCCAGCAGCGGGTGGCAGGGGTACTCTGGGGCCAACGTCCTGACTTTC. Full variable domain (outside the CDR3, taken from reference TRBV9 and TRBJ2-6): DSGVTQTPKHLITATGQRVTLRCSPRSGDLSVYWYQQSLDQGLQFLIQYYNGEERAKGNILERFSAQQFPDLHSELNLSSLELGDSALYFCASSGWQGYSGANVLTFGAGSRLTVL.

V gene TRBV20-1 combines with J gene TRBJ2-2; 11 nucleotides align to TRBD2. With 5 bases clipped from V and 7 bases from J, the junction kept 9 bases outside the gene matches. The CDR3 length is 15 residues. Germline values: CDR1 DFQATT, CDR2 SNEGSKA (reference sequence). The CDR3 region is CSALSTSGIFGELFF. The CDR3 bases are TGCAGTGCTCTATCGACTAGCGGGATTTTCGGGGAGCTGTTTTTT.

At least ten counts were recorded for this clonotype. At one end the junction does not follow the germline gene, possibly because of a read error. The CDR3, as DNA: TGCGCCAGCAGCGCAGGGAATAATTCACCCCCCCACTTT. Its protein is CASSAGNNSPPHF. V gene TRBV5-1 combines with J gene TRBJ1-6; D may be TRBD1 (5 bases). The CDR3 is made up of 13 amino acids. Germline loops: CDR1 SGHRS, CDR2 YFSETQ. Variable domain in full (rest from reference TRBV5-1 and TRBJ1-6): KAGVTQTPRYLIKTRGQQVTLSCSPISGHRSVSWYQQTPGQGLQFLFEYFSETQRNKGNFPGRFSGRQFSNSRSEMNVSTLELGDSALYLCASSAGNNSPPHFGNGTRLTVT.

This clonotype was counted many times. The chain links TRBV15 to TRBJ1-3; 8 nucleotides agree with TRBD1. V shed 8 bases and J 3 bases; nucleotides not matched to a gene: 6. The CDR3 has 14 residues. The germline V gene encodes CDR1 LNHNV and CDR2 YYDKDF (reference sequence). The CDR3 reads CATGTGELGNTIYF. The DNA for the CDR3 is TGTGCCACCGGGACAGGCGAACTTGGAAACACCATATATTTT.

The chain joins TRBV6-5 to TRBJ2-3, with D perhaps TRBD1 (6 bases). Germline CDR1 reads MNHEY; CDR2 reads SVGAGI. This CDR3 region has 15 residues. V was clipped by 2 bases and J by 6 bases, with 15 bases between them. The CDR3 sequence is CASSYGQGIIDTQYF. Here the CDR3 DNA reads TGTGCCAGCAGTTACGGGCAGGGGATAATTGATACGCAGTATTTT.

This clonotype was seen a few times. The V call is TRBV7-6, the J call TRBJ2-7, with D perhaps given as TRBD1 or TRBD2 (5 bases each). Trimming cost V 5 bases and J 4 bases, with 18 bases left between them. CDR1 and CDR2 from the germline V gene are SGHVS and FNYEAQ. This CDR3 contains 15 residues. CDR3 sequence: CASSRRDRATYEQYF. The CDR3 DNA is TGTGCCAGCAGCCGCCGGGACCGGGCGACATACGAGCAGTACTTC.

This clonotype has a handful of counts. CDR3: CASRGLARAGELFF. The CDR3 DNA follows: TGTGCCAGCAGAGGACTAGCCCGGGCCGGGGAGCTGTTTTTT. The gene calls are TRBV6-5 and TRBJ2-2, with TRBD2 matching 8 bases. V was clipped by 6 bases and J by 6 bases; unmatched bases: 6. The V gene's germline CDR1 is MNHEY and CDR2 SVGAGI. The CDR3 covers 14 residues.